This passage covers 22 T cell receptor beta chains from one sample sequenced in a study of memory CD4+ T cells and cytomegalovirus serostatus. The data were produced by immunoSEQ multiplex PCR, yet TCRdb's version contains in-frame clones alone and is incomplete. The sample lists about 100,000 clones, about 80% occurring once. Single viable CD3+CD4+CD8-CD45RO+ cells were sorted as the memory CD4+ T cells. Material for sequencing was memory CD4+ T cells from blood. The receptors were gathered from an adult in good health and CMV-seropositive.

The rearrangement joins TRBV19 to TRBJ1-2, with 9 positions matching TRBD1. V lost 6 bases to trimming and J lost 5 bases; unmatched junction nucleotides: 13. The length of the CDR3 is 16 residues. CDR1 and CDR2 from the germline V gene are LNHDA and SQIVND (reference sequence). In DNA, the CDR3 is TGTGCCAGTAGCCCGCGGCCGGGACAGGGAGGATATGGCTACACCTTC. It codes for CASSPRPGQGGYGYTF.

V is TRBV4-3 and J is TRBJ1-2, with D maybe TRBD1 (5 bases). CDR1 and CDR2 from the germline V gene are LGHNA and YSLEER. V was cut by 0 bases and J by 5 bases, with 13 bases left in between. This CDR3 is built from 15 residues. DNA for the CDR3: TGCGCCAGCAGCCAAGATAGGAGGGGCTTTTATGGCTACACCTTC. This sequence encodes CASSQDRRGFYGYTF.

DNA for the CDR3: TGTGCCATCAGCGCCGGGACAGAAAATGAAAAACTGTTTTTT. It specifies CAISAGTENEKLFF. The V gene is TRBV10-3, the J gene TRBJ1-4; TRBD1 matches at 7 bases. The CDR3 covers 14 residues. Germline trimming cut 6 bases from V and 5 bases from J; bases unmatched to any gene: 6. Germline V gives CDR1 ENHRY, CDR2 SYGVKD.

The CDR3, as DNA: TGTGCCAGCAGCCCTGAGTCGGGACTAGCGGGAGTTCTTGAGCAGTTCTTC. Translated, it gives CASSPESGLAGVLEQFF. This chain connects TRBV5-4 to TRBJ2-1, with 14 bases identical to TRBD2. Trimming removed 4 bases from V and 9 bases from J; junction bases left unmatched: 12. Germline V CDR1 and CDR2: SGHNT, YYREEE (reference sequence). The CDR3 spans 17 residues. Full variable domain (outside the CDR3, taken from reference TRBV5-4 and TRBJ2-1): ETGVTQSPTHLIKTRGQQVTLRCSSQSGHNTVSWYQQALGQGPQFIFQYYREEENGRGNFPPRFSGLQFPNYSSELNVNALELDDSALYLCASSPESGLAGVLEQFFGPGTRLTVL.

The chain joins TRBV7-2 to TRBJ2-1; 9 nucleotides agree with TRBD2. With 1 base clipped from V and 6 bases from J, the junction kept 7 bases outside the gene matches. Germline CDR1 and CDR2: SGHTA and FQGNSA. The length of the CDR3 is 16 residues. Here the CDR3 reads CASSLGSGRIPNEQFF. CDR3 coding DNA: TGTGCCAGCAGCTTAGGGAGCGGGAGGATCCCCAATGAGCAGTTCTTC.

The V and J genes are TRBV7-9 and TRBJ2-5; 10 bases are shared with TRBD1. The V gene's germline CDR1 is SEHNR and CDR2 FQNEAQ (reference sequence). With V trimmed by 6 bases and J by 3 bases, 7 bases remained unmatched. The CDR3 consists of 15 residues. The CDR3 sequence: CASSNRDRGEETQYF. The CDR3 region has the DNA TGTGCCAGCAGTAACAGGGACAGGGGAGAAGAGACCCAGTACTTC.

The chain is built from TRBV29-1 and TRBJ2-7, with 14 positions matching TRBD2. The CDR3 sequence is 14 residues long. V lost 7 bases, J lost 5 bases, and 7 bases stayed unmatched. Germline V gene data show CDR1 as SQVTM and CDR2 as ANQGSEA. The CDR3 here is CSAGTSGSRHEQYF. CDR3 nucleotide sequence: TGCAGCGCAGGGACTAGCGGGAGCAGGCACGAGCAGTACTTC.

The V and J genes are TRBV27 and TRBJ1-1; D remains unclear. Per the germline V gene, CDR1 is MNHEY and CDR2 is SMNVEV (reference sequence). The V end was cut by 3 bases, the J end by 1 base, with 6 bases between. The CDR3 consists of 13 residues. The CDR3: CASSLWQNTEAFF. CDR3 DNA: TGTGCCAGCAGTTTGTGGCAGAACACTGAAGCTTTCTTT.

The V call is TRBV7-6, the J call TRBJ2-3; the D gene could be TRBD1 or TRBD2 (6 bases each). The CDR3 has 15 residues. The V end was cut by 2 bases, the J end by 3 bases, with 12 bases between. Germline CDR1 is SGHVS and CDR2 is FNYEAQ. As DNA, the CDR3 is TGTGCCAGCAGCTTAAATCCGGGGGCAACAGATACGCAGTATTTT. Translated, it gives CASSLNPGATDTQYF.

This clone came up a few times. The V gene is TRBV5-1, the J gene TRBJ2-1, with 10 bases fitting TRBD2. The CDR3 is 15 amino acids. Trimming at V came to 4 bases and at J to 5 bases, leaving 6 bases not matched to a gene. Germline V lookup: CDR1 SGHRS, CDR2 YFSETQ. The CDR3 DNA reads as TGCGCCAGCAGCGCATCCGGGACTAGCGACAATGAGCAGTTCTTC. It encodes CASSASGTSDNEQFF.

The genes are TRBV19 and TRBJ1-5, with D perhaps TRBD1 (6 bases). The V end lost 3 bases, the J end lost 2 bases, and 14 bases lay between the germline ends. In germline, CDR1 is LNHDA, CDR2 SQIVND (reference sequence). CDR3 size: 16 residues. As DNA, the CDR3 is TGTGCCAGTAGTATTCGGGGACAATTCCGCAATCAGCCCCAGCATTTT. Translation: CASSIRGQFRNQPQHF.

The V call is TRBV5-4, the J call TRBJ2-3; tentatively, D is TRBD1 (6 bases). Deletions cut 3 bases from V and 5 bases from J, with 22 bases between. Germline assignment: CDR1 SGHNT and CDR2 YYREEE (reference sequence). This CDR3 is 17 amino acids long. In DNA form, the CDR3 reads TGTGCCAGCAGCTCGGCTGGTATGGGGGCCGCAGGAGATACGCAGTATTTT. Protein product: CASSSAGMGAAGDTQYF. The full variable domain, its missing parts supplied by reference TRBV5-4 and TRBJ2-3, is ETGVTQSPTHLIKTRGQQVTLRCSSQSGHNTVSWYQQALGQGPQFIFQYYREEENGRGNFPPRFSGLQFPNYSSELNVNALELDDSALYLCASSSAGMGAAGDTQYFGPGTRLTVL.

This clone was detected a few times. CDR3 DNA sequence: TGTGCCAGCAGCCAAGGACAGGGGATGTACACTGAAGCTTTCTTT. Translating gives CASSQGQGMYTEAFF. This chain uses TRBV14 with TRBJ1-1; TRBD1 matches at 8 bases. Germline V CDR1 and CDR2: SGHDN, FVKESK. The length of the CDR3 is 15 residues. V was pared by 1 base and J by 3 bases, with 4 bases of the junction left unmatched.

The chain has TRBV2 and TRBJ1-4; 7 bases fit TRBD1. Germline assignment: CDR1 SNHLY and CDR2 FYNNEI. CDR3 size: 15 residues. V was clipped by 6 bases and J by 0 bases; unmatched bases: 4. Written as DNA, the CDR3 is TGTGCCAGCAGGGGACAGAGTGCAACTAATGAAAAACTGTTTTTT. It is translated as CASRGQSATNEKLFF.

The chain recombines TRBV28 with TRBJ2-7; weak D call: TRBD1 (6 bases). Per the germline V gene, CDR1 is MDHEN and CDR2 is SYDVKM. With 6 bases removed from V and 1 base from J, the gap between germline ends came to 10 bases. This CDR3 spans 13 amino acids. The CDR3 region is CASSPGQSYEQYF. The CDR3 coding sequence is TGTGCCAGCAGCCCTGGACAGTCCTACGAGCAGTACTTC.

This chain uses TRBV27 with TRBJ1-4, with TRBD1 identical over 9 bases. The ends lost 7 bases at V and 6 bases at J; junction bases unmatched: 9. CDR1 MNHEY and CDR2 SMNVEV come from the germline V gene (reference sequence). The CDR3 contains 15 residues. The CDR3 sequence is CASTNSGTGYEKLFF. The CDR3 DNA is TGTGCCAGCACCAACTCCGGGACAGGGTATGAAAAACTGTTTTTT.

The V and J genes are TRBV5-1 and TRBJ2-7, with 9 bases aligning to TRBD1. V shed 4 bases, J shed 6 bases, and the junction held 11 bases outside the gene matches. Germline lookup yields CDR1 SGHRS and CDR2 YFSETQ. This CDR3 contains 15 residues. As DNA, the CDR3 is TGCGCCAGCAGCAGAGTGGGACAGGGAAGGTTCGAGCAGTACTTC. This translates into CASSRVGQGRFEQYF. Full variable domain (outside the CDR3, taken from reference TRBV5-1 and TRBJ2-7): KAGVTQTPRYLIKTRGQQVTLSCSPISGHRSVSWYQQTPGQGLQFLFEYFSETQRNKGNFPGRFSGRQFSNSRSEMNVSTLELGDSALYLCASSRVGQGRFEQYFGPGTRLTVT.

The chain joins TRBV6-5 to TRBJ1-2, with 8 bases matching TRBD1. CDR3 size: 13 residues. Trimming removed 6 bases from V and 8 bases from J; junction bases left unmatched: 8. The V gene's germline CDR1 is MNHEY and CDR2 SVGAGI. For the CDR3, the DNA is TGTGCCAGCAGCCTGGACAGGGTGGGCGGCTACACCTTC. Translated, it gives CASSLDRVGGYTF.

The CDR3 DNA follows: TGTGCCAGCAGCGCAACCGTACAAGAGACCCAGTACTTC. Protein sequence: CASSATVQETQYF. The rearrangement joins TRBV9 to TRBJ2-5; D is unclear. V lost 3 bases and J lost 2, with 8 bases in between. This CDR3 is 13 amino acids long. CDR1 and CDR2 (germline): SGDLS, YYNGEE.

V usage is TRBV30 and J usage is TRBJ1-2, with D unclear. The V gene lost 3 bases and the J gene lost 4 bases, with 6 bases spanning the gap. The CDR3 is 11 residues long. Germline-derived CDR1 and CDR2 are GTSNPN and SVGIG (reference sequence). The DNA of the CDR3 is TGTGCCTGGAGGTTGGGCTATGGCTACACCTTC. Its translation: CAWRLGYGYTF.

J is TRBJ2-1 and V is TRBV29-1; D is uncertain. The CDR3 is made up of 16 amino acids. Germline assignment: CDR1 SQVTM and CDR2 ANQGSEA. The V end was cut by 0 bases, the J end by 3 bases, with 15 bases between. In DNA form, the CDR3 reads TGCAGCGTTGAAGAACAAACAGAAGGAATCTACAATGAGCAGTTCTTC. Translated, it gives CSVEEQTEGIYNEQFF.

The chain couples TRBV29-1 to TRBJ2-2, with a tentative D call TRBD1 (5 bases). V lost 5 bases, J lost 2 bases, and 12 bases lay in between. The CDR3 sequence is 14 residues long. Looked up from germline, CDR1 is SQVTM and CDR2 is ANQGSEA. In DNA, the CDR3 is TGCAGCGTTCAAGCCCAGGGTAACACCGGGGAGCTGTTTTTT. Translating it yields CSVQAQGNTGELFF.